This note documents a single TCR beta chain sequence. Antigen specificity is unknown. Germline V CDR1 and CDR2: LGHNA, YNFKEQ. This CDR3 is built from 16 residues. J lost 5 bases, V lost 1 base, and 10 bases had no gene match. The record originates from a study of CD8 T cells in ankylosing spondylitis. By quantitative 5'-RACE with molecular barcodes, the TCR beta libraries were made. Using its own MiXCR run on the 5' RACE reads, TCRdb lists one record per CDR3 protein. The sample gives 400,000 to 450,000 distinct CDR3 sequences, 17% of which show up once; just over 1% is in the top ten. Findings and limits, study-wide: Earlier literature documents some of the motif variants in reactive arthritis synovial fluid and blood. As for the disease-linked clones, they showed a CD8+ phenotype and occurred at relatively low frequencies in peripheral blood. Matched synovial fluid from ankylosing spondylitis patients was reported to be enriched for disease-linked clones. There was a TCR beta motif, made of several highly homologous variants, that appeared characteristic of ankylosing spondylitis blood.

The TCR sequence derives from a male donor with ankylosing spondylitis. The sample consisted of blood, either unsorted or a sorted T cell fraction (not recorded which). The chain uses TRBV4-2 and TRBJ2-5; TRBD1 aligns across 7 bases. Here the CDR3 DNA reads TGTGCCAGCAGCCAAGGGTTGAGGGGGCCAGGGGAGACCCAGTACTTC. Protein: CASSQGLRGPGETQYF.